This T cell receptor beta chain appears in the sequencing data of a study of shared clonotypes between healthy human individuals. Original data processing: Filtering differed because ImmunoSEQ produced junction-only sequences that carried no quality scores. Assay used: immunoSEQ multiplex PCR; TCRdb lists only in-frame clones, some missing. The V and J calls and the clone size are those of that table, but D and trimming were determined from the DNA. The table has fewer than 2.5 million clones, roughly 93% seen once; the top ten hold approximately 0.36%. This clone has just one count. Other DNA sequences from this sample encode an identical CDR3 as well. Trimming pared 1 base from V and 5 bases from J, leaving 9 bases between. The length of the CDR3 is 13 residues. Germline CDR1 SGHRS, CDR2 YFSETQ.

V usage is TRBV5-1 and J usage is TRBJ1-1; D remains ambiguous. This sequence was found in a man aged 18 to 29 in good health. Some clones in this sample may be carry-over from other donors' samples. Sequenced input: naive CD4+ T cells from PBMCs. Subset here: CD45RA+ positively selected. The CDR3 is CASSLLGETEAFF. CDR3 sequence (DNA): TGCGCCAGCAGCTTGCTGGGAGAGACTGAAGCTTTCTTT.